This is a list of T cell receptor beta chains from one sample in a study of T cell responses to AZD1222 COVID-19 vaccine. Method: immunoSEQ multiplex PCR; TCRdb's copy keeps in-frame clones and lacks some. The sample has 130,000 to 150,000 clones, approximately 88% seen once; the top ten hold around 2.2%. Specimen: peripheral blood, collected on day 0 of AZD1222 vaccination. The source is an adult in good health. CDR3s leave out the opening cysteine and the closing phenylalanine or tryptophan.

>TRBV29-1
SVAIGGVGTNEKLF
>TRBV9
ASSGTGTVGVYGYT
>TRBV19
ASRAGQDTQY
>TRBV11-2
ASSLVPSIAKNIQY
>TRBV6-5
ASSPWYEQY
>TRBV7-9
ASSPPSSGPLREQY
>TRBV5-6
ANGTGGCGYT
>TRBV6-2/TRBV6-3
ASSFLIPYNEQF
>TRBV5-6
ASSGEIPLENIQY
>TRBV4-3
ASSQGPADRVRTDTQY
>TRBV18
ASSPGGRLNQPQH
>TRBV6-5
ASSPEGTYGYT
>TRBV7-6
ASSPLGASGANVLT
>TRBV6-5
ASSSRASGNTIY
>TRBV13
ASSSLNGGELF
>TRBV30
AWSGQRITPLH
>TRBV10-3
AISDGTGKGYT
>TRBV6-6
ASNRLAEITDTQY
>TRBV24-1
ATSDAGLGGEQF
>TRBV7-2
ASSLIGVRAAF
>TRBV7-2
ASSVNSGTPLREQY
>TRBV3-1/TRBV3-2
ASSQVLGAGQPQH
>TRBV7-9
ASSLALGGNTDTQY
>TRBV28
ASTLTGIGYT
>TRBV25-1
ASRADSYEQY
>TRBV29-1
SGGSLGETQY
>TRBV7-3
ASSLPGQGTTSSQPQH
>TRBV27
ASSLSAIPRQFYNEQF
>TRBV7-8
ASSLGVNTIY
>TRBV18
ASSPLHSRGNTIY
>TRBV6-5
ASYVGANEQY
>TRBV19
ASSPVSGTEAF
>TRBV14
ASSLDRLPNGELF
>TRBV6-2/TRBV6-3
ASSPSGEQF
>TRBV19
ASSPWRSDSVNYGYT
>TRBV28
ASSFNSGTGGYEQY
>TRBV25-1
ASSERQGAGELF